The entry below gives a single TCR beta chain sequence along with its context. The CDR3 length is 13 residues. Germline CDR1 reads GTSNPN; CDR2 reads SVGIG (reference sequence). The ends lost 0 bases at V and 6 bases at J; junction bases unmatched: 1. This record belongs to a study of cytomegalovirus exposure and HLA in healthy donors. Profiling relied on immunoSEQ multiplex PCR, and the TCRdb table lists in-frame clones only, not all of them. The data contain 100,000 to 150,000 clones, just under 95% of them seen just once; the ten biggest clones take up approximately 1.2%. The J gene is TRBJ2-2, the V gene TRBV30; 7 bases map to TRBD2. This TCR came from a woman younger than 30 in good health and CMV-seronegative. The sample consisted of PBMCs. CDR3 in amino acids: CAWSVREPGELFF. The CDR3 DNA is TGTGCCTGGAGTGTGCGGGAGCCCGGGGAGCTGTTTTTT.